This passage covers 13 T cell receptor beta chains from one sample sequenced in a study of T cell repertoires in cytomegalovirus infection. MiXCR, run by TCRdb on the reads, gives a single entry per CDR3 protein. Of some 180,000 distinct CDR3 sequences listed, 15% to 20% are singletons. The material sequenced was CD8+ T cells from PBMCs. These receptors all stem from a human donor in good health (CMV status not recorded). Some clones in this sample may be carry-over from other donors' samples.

As DNA, the CDR3 is TGTGCCAGCAGTTTCTCGGGACAGAACTATGGCTACACCTTC. Encoded protein: CASSFSGQNYGYTF. The V gene is TRBV28, the J gene TRBJ1-2, with 7 bases fitting TRBD1. J gave up 2 bases and V 3 bases, and 3 bases lay outside the gene matches. CDR3 length: 14 amino acids. Germline V gene sequence: CDR1 MDHEN, CDR2 SYDVKM.

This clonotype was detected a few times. This CDR3 reads CASGLDSSGGNEQFF. CDR3 DNA: TGTGCTAGTGGTTTGGACAGTAGCGGGGGTAATGAGCAGTTCTTC. This rearrangement joins TRBV12-5 to TRBJ2-1, with 9 bases aligning to TRBD2. V gave up 1 base and J gave up 7 bases; unmatched junction bases: 5. Germline V gene lookup returns CDR1 LGHNT and CDR2 FRNRAP. The CDR3 spans 15 residues.

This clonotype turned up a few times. The DNA of the CDR3 is TGTGCCAGCAGTTTAAGTCTAGCGGGGGGTAGGGATGAGCAGTTCTTC. Translation: CASSLSLAGGRDEQFF. The chain is built from TRBV27 and TRBJ2-1; 11 bases are a match to TRBD2. This CDR3 has 16 amino acids. Germline CDR1 reads MNHEY; CDR2 reads SMNVEV (reference sequence). With V trimmed by 2 bases and J by 8 bases, 8 bases remained unmatched.

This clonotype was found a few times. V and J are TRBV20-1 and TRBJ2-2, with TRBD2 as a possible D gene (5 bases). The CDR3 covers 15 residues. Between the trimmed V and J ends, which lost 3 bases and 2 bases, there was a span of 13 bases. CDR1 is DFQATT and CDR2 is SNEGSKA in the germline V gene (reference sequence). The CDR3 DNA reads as TGCAGTGCTAGGCCAGGACTTCCTAACACCGGGGAGCTGTTTTTT. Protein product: CSARPGLPNTGELFF.

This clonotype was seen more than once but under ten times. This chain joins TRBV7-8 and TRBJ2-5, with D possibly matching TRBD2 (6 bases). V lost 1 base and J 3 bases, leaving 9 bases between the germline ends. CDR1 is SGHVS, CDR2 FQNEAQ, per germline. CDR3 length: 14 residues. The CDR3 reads CASSLGPGEETQYF. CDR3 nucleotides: TGTGCCAGCAGCTTAGGTCCGGGGGAAGAGACCCAGTACTTC. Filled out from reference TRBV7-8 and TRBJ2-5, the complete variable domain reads GAGVSQSPRYKVAKRGQDVALRCDPISGHVSLFWYQQALGQGPEFLTYFQNEAQLDKSGLPSDRFFAERPEGSVSTLKIQRTQQEDSAVYLCASSLGPGEETQYFGPGTRLLVL.

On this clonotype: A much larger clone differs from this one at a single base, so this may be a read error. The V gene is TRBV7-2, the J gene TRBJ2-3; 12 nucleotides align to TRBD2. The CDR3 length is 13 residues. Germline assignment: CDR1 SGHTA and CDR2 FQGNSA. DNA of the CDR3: TGTGCCAACAGCCCGTGGACTAGCGGGGCGCAGTATTTT. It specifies CANSPWTSGAQYF.

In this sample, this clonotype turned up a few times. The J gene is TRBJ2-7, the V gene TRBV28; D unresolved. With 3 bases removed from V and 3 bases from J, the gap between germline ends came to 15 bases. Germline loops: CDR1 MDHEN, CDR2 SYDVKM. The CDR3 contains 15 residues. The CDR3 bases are TGTGCCAGCAGTTTTCCCCTTACGGAGATCTACGAGCAGTACTTC. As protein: CASSFPLTEIYEQYF. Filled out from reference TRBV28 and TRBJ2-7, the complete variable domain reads DVKVTQSSRYLVKRTGEKVFLECVQDMDHENMFWYRQDPGLGLRLIYFSYDVKMKEKGDIPEGYSVSREKKERFSLILESASTNQTSMYLCASSFPLTEIYEQYFGPGTRLTVT.

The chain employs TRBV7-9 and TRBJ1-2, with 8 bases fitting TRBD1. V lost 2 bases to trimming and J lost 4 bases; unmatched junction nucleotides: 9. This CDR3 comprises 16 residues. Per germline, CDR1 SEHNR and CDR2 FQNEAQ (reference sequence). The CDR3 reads CASSLPLDRAGYGYTF. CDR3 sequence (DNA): TGTGCCAGCAGCTTACCACTGGACAGGGCGGGCTATGGCTACACCTTC.

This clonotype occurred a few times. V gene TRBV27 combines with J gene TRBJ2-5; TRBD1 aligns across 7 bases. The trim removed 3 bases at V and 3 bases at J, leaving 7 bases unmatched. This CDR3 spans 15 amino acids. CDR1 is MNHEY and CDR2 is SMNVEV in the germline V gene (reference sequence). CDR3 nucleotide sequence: TGTGCCAGCAGTTTTGTTTCCGGGACAGAAGAGACCCAGTACTTC. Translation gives CASSFVSGTEETQYF.

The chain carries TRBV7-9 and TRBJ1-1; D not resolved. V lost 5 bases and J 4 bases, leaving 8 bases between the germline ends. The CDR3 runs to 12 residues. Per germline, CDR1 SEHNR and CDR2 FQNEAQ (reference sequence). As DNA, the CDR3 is TGTGCCAGCAGCAGCAAACCCACTGAAGCTTTCTTT. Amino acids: CASSSKPTEAFF. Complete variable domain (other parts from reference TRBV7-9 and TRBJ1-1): DTGVSQNPRHKITKRGQNVTFRCDPISEHNRLYWYRQTLGQGPEFLTYFQNEAQLEKSRLLSDRFSAERPKGSFSTLEIQRTEQGDSAMYLCASSSKPTEAFFGQGTRLTVV.

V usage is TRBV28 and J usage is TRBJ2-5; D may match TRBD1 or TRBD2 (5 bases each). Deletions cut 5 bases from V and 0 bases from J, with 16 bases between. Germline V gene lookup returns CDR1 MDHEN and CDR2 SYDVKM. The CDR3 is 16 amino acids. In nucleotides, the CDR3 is TGTGCCAGCAGTCCTGGGTTCGAGGGGAACCAAGAGACCCAGTACTTC. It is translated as CASSPGFEGNQETQYF.

The CDR3 sequence: CASSLTLQGYGETQYF. CDR3 DNA sequence: TGTGCCAGCAGCTTAACTCTTCAGGGGTACGGGGAGACCCAGTACTTC. The chain combines TRBV7-2 with TRBJ2-5; D may be TRBD1 (6 bases). The V and J ends lost 2 bases and 5 bases respectively, with 18 bases between them. Germline V gene data show CDR1 as SGHTA and CDR2 as FQGNSA. The CDR3 runs to 16 residues.

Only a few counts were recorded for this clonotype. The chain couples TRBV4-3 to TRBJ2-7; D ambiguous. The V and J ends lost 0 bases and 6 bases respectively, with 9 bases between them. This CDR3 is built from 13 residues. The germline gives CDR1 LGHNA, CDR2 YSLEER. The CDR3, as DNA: TGCGCCAGCAGCCAAGATCTGGCTAGCGAGCAGTACTTC. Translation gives CASSQDLASEQYF.